This T cell receptor beta chain was identified in a study of CDR3 diversity in severe acne. This clonotype showed up many times. CDR3 size: 13 residues. Unmatched junction bases numbered 5, after V lost 5 bases and J lost 3 bases. CDR1 DFQATT and CDR2 SNEGSKA come from the germline V gene (reference sequence). TCRdb recomputed calls from the PCR reads with MiXCR, one row per CDR3 protein. The sample lists fewer than 90,000 distinct CDR3 sequences, approximately 49% occurring once. The rearrangement joins TRBV20-1 to TRBJ2-5; TRBD2 agrees at 8 bases. The receptor was derived from a male donor with severe acne vulgaris. Sequencing was performed on blood. CDR3 sequence reads: CSALSGIEETQYF. The CDR3 DNA follows: TGCAGTGCTCTTAGCGGGATCGAAGAGACCCAGTACTTC.